These T cell receptor beta chains were read from a single sample in a study of cytomegalovirus exposure and HLA in healthy donors. Generated by immunoSEQ multiplex PCR, the TCRdb table keeps only in-frame clones and is missing some. The table shows 110,000 to 150,000 clones, with about a tenth occurring only once. Sample: PBMCs. The receptors stem from a male donor in good health and CMV-seronegative. Both conserved end residues are part of each CDR3. The order of the fields is J gene, CDR3 length, D gene, clone size, V gene, CDR3 DNA, CDR3 protein. The D gene is left open where the match is weak. Size is omitted from some rows. Given values are once, few, many or a class for expanded clones.

j_call: TRBJ1-3; cdr3_length: 12; d_call: .; clone_size: few; v_call: TRBV25-1; cdr3_nt: TGTGCCAGCAGTGAATCCTGGGAGGCCATATATTTT; cdr3_aa: CASSESWEAIYF
j_call: TRBJ2-5; cdr3_length: 15; d_call: .; clone_size: .; v_call: TRBV14; cdr3_nt: TGTGCCAGCAGCCAAACTGCGGGGTTCAGAGAGACCCAGTACTTC; cdr3_aa: CASSQTAGFRETQYF
j_call: TRBJ2-1; cdr3_length: 18; d_call: TRBD2; clone_size: .; v_call: TRBV29-1; cdr3_nt: TGCAGCGTCGCGTCCGGGACTAGCGGTCGGAGCTCCTACAATGAGCAGTTCTTC; cdr3_aa: CSVASGTSGRSSYNEQFF
j_call: TRBJ2-2; cdr3_length: 17; d_call: TRBD2; clone_size: .; v_call: TRBV4-3; cdr3_nt: TGCGCCAGCAGCCGGACTAGCGGGACACGAGGCACCGGGGAGCTGTTTTTT; cdr3_aa: CASSRTSGTRGTGELFF
j_call: TRBJ2-3; cdr3_length: 15; d_call: TRBD1; clone_size: few; v_call: TRBV28; cdr3_nt: TGTGCCAGCAGCATAGGACAGGTCGACACAGATACGCAGTATTTT; cdr3_aa: CASSIGQVDTDTQYF
j_call: TRBJ2-2; cdr3_length: 14; d_call: TRBD1; clone_size: .; v_call: TRBV14; cdr3_nt: TGTGCCAGCAGACAGGGGGCCTACACCGGGGAGCTGTTTTTT; cdr3_aa: CASRQGAYTGELFF
j_call: TRBJ1-4; cdr3_length: 16; d_call: .; clone_size: .; v_call: TRBV5-1; cdr3_nt: TGCGCCAGCTCCCCGGAGGGGCCCTTTAGAGATGAAAAACTGTTTTTT; cdr3_aa: CASSPEGPFRDEKLFF
j_call: TRBJ2-1; cdr3_length: 14; d_call: .; clone_size: few; v_call: TRBV6-4; cdr3_nt: TGTGCCAGCAGTGACAGCGATAGCGTTACTGAGCAGTTCTTC; cdr3_aa: CASSDSDSVTEQFF
j_call: TRBJ2-7; cdr3_length: 15; d_call: TRBD2; clone_size: .; v_call: TRBV4-2; cdr3_nt: TGTGCCAGCAGCCAAGATACGAGCGGGAGCTACGAGCAGTACTTC; cdr3_aa: CASSQDTSGSYEQYF
j_call: TRBJ2-7; cdr3_length: 15; d_call: TRBD1; clone_size: .; v_call: TRBV5-1; cdr3_nt: TGCGCCAGCAGCGAGGGACAGGGGACCCTGATGGAGCAGTACTTC; cdr3_aa: CASSEGQGTLMEQYF
j_call: TRBJ2-2; cdr3_length: 15; d_call: .; clone_size: .; v_call: TRBV11-2; cdr3_nt: TGTGCCAGCAGCTCCTTGACAGATTACACCGGGGAGCTGTTTTTT; cdr3_aa: CASSSLTDYTGELFF
j_call: TRBJ2-1; cdr3_length: 15; d_call: .; clone_size: .; v_call: TRBV2; cdr3_nt: TGTGCCAGCAGAGAAAGTCCTAGCTCCTACAATGAGCAGTTCTTC; cdr3_aa: CASRESPSSYNEQFF
j_call: TRBJ2-7; cdr3_length: 13; d_call: .; clone_size: .; v_call: TRBV28; cdr3_nt: TGTGCCAGCAGCAAGGACAGCCGCTACGAGCAGTACTTC; cdr3_aa: CASSKDSRYEQYF
j_call: TRBJ1-1; cdr3_length: 13; d_call: .; clone_size: few; v_call: TRBV7-9; cdr3_nt: TGTGCCAGCGAAGGACACGTGAACACTGAAGCTTTCTTT; cdr3_aa: CASEGHVNTEAFF
j_call: TRBJ2-1; cdr3_length: 15; d_call: TRBD2; clone_size: .; v_call: TRBV4-3; cdr3_nt: TGCGCCAGCAGCCGACTAGCGAGCACACTCAATGAGCAGTTCTTC; cdr3_aa: CASSRLASTLNEQFF
j_call: TRBJ1-1; cdr3_length: 15; d_call: TRBD1; clone_size: .; v_call: TRBV5-4; cdr3_nt: TGTGCCAGCAGCTCCGGACAGGGTTGGAACACTGAAGCTTTCTTT; cdr3_aa: CASSSGQGWNTEAFF
j_call: TRBJ1-1; cdr3_length: 15; d_call: .; clone_size: .; v_call: TRBV27; cdr3_nt: TGTGCCAGCAGTTTAGAGGCGGGCTTAAGTGATGAAGCTTTCTTT; cdr3_aa: CASSLEAGLSDEAFF
j_call: TRBJ1-2; cdr3_length: 13; d_call: TRBD1; clone_size: .; v_call: TRBV18; cdr3_nt: TGTGCCAGCTCACCCGACAGGGTCTATGGCTACACCTTC; cdr3_aa: CASSPDRVYGYTF
j_call: TRBJ1-5; cdr3_length: 13; d_call: .; clone_size: few; v_call: TRBV2; cdr3_nt: TGTGCCAGCGGCGGGACGGGGGATCAGCCCCAGCATTTT; cdr3_aa: CASGGTGDQPQHF
j_call: TRBJ1-6; cdr3_length: 15; d_call: TRBD1; clone_size: few; v_call: TRBV5-4; cdr3_nt: TGTGCCAGCAGGATAGGGACAGAGTATAATTCACCCCTCCACTTT; cdr3_aa: CASRIGTEYNSPLHF
j_call: TRBJ1-4; cdr3_length: 14; d_call: TRBD1; clone_size: .; v_call: TRBV6-5; cdr3_nt: TGTGCCAGCAGGATGGGAACAGGGGAAGAAAAGCTGTTTTTT; cdr3_aa: CASRMGTGEEKLFF
j_call: TRBJ2-4; cdr3_length: 22; d_call: TRBD2; clone_size: few; v_call: TRBV7-8; cdr3_nt: TGTGCCAGCAGCTGGGGGAGGACTAGCGGGAGAGTTTTGTCGGTTGCCAAAAACATTCAGTACTTC; cdr3_aa: CASSWGRTSGRVLSVAKNIQYF